The 25 T cell receptor beta chains below were found in one sample sequenced in a study of shared clonotypes between healthy human individuals. Terminally differentiated effector memory CD45RA+ cells were excluded by CCR7 positive selection of CD45RO-negative cells. Sequenced by immunoSEQ multiplex PCR; TCRdb stores in-frame clones only, minus some. The table lists about 680,000 clones, just over 90% of them singletons. Specimen: naive CD8+ T cells sorted from blood. These receptor sequences come from a man in his thirties or forties in good health.

This clone occurred once. The DNA of the CDR3 is TGTGCCAGCAGTTGGGGATCTCCACCCTTCGAGCAGTACTTC. It yields the protein CASSWGSPPFEQYF. The V gene is TRBV27, the J gene TRBJ2-7; no clear D. V was trimmed by 4 bases and J by 6 bases, leaving 16 bases between them. The germline V gene has CDR1 MNHEY and CDR2 SMNVEV (reference sequence). The CDR3 loop spans 14 amino acids.

This clone has only a few counts. The V gene is TRBV7-9, the J gene TRBJ2-7; TRBD2 matches 8 bases. With V trimmed by 8 bases and J by 3 bases, 6 bases remained unmatched. CDR1 is SEHNR and CDR2 is FQNEAQ in the germline V gene (reference sequence). The CDR3 spans 13 residues. The CDR3 here is CASAGTRVYEQYF. The CDR3, as DNA: TGTGCCAGCGCAGGGACTAGAGTCTACGAGCAGTACTTC.

J is TRBJ2-5 and V is TRBV11-2, with 7 bases fitting TRBD2. Germline CDR1 SGHAT, CDR2 FQNNGV. With 4 bases clipped from V and 5 bases from J, the junction kept 10 bases outside the gene matches. The CDR3 loop spans 15 amino acids. The CDR3 spells CASSSREVARETQYF. The CDR3 DNA is TGTGCCAGCAGCTCTCGGGAGGTAGCGAGGGAGACCCAGTACTTC.

The chain joins TRBV19 to TRBJ2-3, with D perhaps TRBD2 (5 bases). CDR1 is LNHDA, CDR2 SQIVND, per germline (reference sequence). The germline V and J ends were trimmed by 3 bases and 3 bases, with 16 bases remaining between them. This CDR3 is 16 amino acids long. As DNA, the CDR3 is TGTGCCAGTAGTATTGGTTCCGGGGTCGGAACAGATACGCAGTATTTT. The encoded protein is CASSIGSGVGTDTQYF. The complete variable domain, with remaining parts taken from reference TRBV19 and TRBJ2-3, reads DGGITQSPKYLFRKEGQNVTLSCEQNLNHDAMYWYRQDPGQGLRLIYYSQIVNDFQKGDIAEGYSVSREKKESFPLTVTSAQKNPTAFYLCASSIGSGVGTDTQYFGPGTRLTVL.

The chain links TRBV7-9 to TRBJ2-2; D may match TRBD1 or TRBD2 (5 bases each). Trimming stripped 11 bases from V and 4 bases from J, with 20 bases between. This CDR3 has 15 amino acids. Germline assignment: CDR1 SEHNR and CDR2 FQNEAQ (reference sequence). For the CDR3, the DNA is TGTGCCTTTCCCTCCCGGGACGTGATCACCGGGGAGCTGTTTTTT. It encodes CAFPSRDVITGELFF.

The J gene is TRBJ1-2, the V gene TRBV10-3; unclear D gene. The CDR3 runs to 13 residues. Germline V CDR1 and CDR2: ENHRY, SYGVKD. V lost 2 bases and J lost 3, with 7 bases in between. As DNA, the CDR3 is TGTGCCATCAGTGAGCACAGTTACTATGGCTACACCTTC. Translation gives CAISEHSYYGYTF.

The rearrangement uses TRBV7-8 and TRBJ2-5; 11 bases map to TRBD2. With 5 bases clipped from V and 5 bases from J, the junction kept 7 bases outside the gene matches. The CDR3 sequence is 15 residues long. Germline assignment: CDR1 SGHVS and CDR2 FQNEAQ. The CDR3 is CASSLGTSGGETQYF. Written as DNA, the CDR3 is TGTGCCAGCAGCCTTGGGACTAGCGGTGGGGAGACCCAGTACTTC.

The rearrangement links TRBV29-1 to TRBJ2-1; D is ambiguous. Germline CDR1 SQVTM, CDR2 ANQGSEA. V was clipped by 5 bases and J by 10 bases, with 15 bases between them. CDR3 length equals 12 residues. CDR3 sequence: CSVLRSTGEQFF. For the CDR3, the DNA is TGCAGCGTTCTACGGTCCACTGGGGAGCAGTTCTTC.

The chain joins TRBV7-2 to TRBJ1-1; unclear D gene. Trimming pared 5 bases from V and 0 bases from J, leaving 16 bases between. This CDR3 is 16 amino acids long. The germline V gene has CDR1 SGHTA and CDR2 FQGNSA. The CDR3: CASSVWASSMNTEAFF. The CDR3 DNA follows: TGTGCCAGCAGCGTATGGGCTAGCAGCATGAACACTGAAGCTTTCTTT.

The CDR3: CSVNPAVKNTQYF. For the CDR3, the DNA is TGCAGCGTTAACCCAGCGGTCAAGAACACCCAGTACTTC. J is TRBJ2-5 and V is TRBV29-1, with D possibly TRBD2 on 5 matching bases. Trimming shortened V by 5 bases and J by 8 bases, and 18 bases separated the two germline ends. CDR1 is SQVTM and CDR2 is ANQGSEA in the germline V gene. The CDR3 covers 13 residues.

The chain employs TRBV15 and TRBJ2-1; 10 bases map to TRBD1. The CDR3 contains 14 residues. Germline CDR1 LNHNV, CDR2 YYDKDF (reference sequence). Here the CDR3 reads CATGPGTGVNEQFF. In nucleotides, the CDR3 is TGTGCTACCGGTCCAGGGACAGGGGTCAATGAGCAGTTCTTC.

This clone has only one observation. J is TRBJ2-4 and V is TRBV10-3; D unclear. Germline V CDR1 and CDR2: ENHRY, SYGVKD. The CDR3 spans 15 residues. V lost 3 bases to trimming and J lost 0 bases, with 9 bases between them. The CDR3 loop is CAISDPTGAKNIQYF. DNA for the CDR3: TGTGCCATCAGTGATCCAACGGGAGCCAAAAACATTCAGTACTTC.

The genes are TRBV5-1 and TRBJ1-1, with unresolved D. This CDR3 contains 15 residues. The germline V gene encodes CDR1 SGHRS and CDR2 YFSETQ. Between the trimmed V and J ends, which lost 0 bases and 4 bases, there was a span of 13 bases. CDR3 nucleotides: TGCGCCAGCAGCTTGGAGTGGGGATGGGGCACTGAAGCTTTCTTT. As protein: CASSLEWGWGTEAFF.

Note on this clone: The sample holds other DNA sequences that translate to the same CDR3. The rearrangement joins TRBV11-2 to TRBJ2-1, with D unclear. The V gene lost 1 base and the J gene lost 7 bases, with 5 bases spanning the gap. The CDR3 is 12 amino acids. CDR1 is SGHAT and CDR2 is FQNNGV in the germline V gene. The CDR3: CASSLGLNEQFF. For the CDR3, the DNA is TGTGCCAGCAGCTTAGGGTTAAATGAGCAGTTCTTC.

The chain recombines TRBV19 with TRBJ1-5; D not certain. CDR1 is LNHDA, CDR2 SQIVND, per germline (reference sequence). V was clipped by 3 bases and J by 0 bases, with 9 bases between them. This CDR3 is built from 15 residues. As DNA, the CDR3 is TGTGCCAGTAGTATGGCGGAGTATAGCAATCAGCCCCAGCATTTT. Amino acid sequence: CASSMAEYSNQPQHF.

The chain employs TRBV7-8 and TRBJ2-2; D possibly corresponds to TRBD1 (6 bases). Germline V gives CDR1 SGHVS, CDR2 FQNEAQ. This CDR3 is built from 16 residues. Trimming took off 3 bases at V and 1 base at J, with 12 bases between the two ends. CDR3 protein: CASSLQRTVNTGELFF. As DNA, the CDR3 is TGTGCCAGCAGCTTGCAGAGGACAGTGAACACCGGGGAGCTGTTTTTT.

V and J are TRBV7-9 and TRBJ2-2; D gene unclear. The CDR3 loop spans 15 amino acids. Germline V gives CDR1 SEHNR, CDR2 FQNEAQ (reference sequence). V shed 1 base and J shed 7 bases, with 13 bases lying between them. The CDR3 sequence is CASSLEAPSSGELFF. As DNA, the CDR3 is TGTGCCAGCAGCTTAGAGGCCCCATCGAGCGGGGAGCTGTTTTTT.

This chain connects TRBV7-9 to TRBJ2-7; TRBD1 agrees at 7 bases. The V gene's germline CDR1 is SEHNR and CDR2 FQNEAQ (reference sequence). This CDR3 region has 15 residues. V gave up 3 bases and J gave up 5 bases; unmatched junction bases: 10. CDR3 in amino acids: CASSFLVGGQNEQYF. The CDR3 nucleotides read TGTGCCAGCAGCTTCCTCGTAGGGGGCCAAAACGAGCAGTACTTC. The full variable domain, its missing parts supplied by reference TRBV7-9 and TRBJ2-7, is DTGVSQNPRHKITKRGQNVTFRCDPISEHNRLYWYRQTLGQGPEFLTYFQNEAQLEKSRLLSDRFSAERPKGSFSTLEIQRTEQGDSAMYLCASSFLVGGQNEQYFGPGTRLTVT.

This clone was counted once. This CDR3 reads CASSSDRSSDTQYF. CDR3 nucleotides: TGTGCCAGCAGTTCGGACAGGTCCAGTGATACGCAGTATTTT. The V and J genes are TRBV28 and TRBJ2-3; 7 bases match TRBD1. The germline gives CDR1 MDHEN, CDR2 SYDVKM. J gave up 6 bases and V 4 bases, and 7 bases lay outside the gene matches. The CDR3 totals 14 residues.

The chain couples TRBV9 to TRBJ2-2; D may be TRBD1 (5 bases). The CDR3 runs to 16 residues. Germline values: CDR1 SGDLS, CDR2 YYNGEE. V lost 0 bases and J 1 base, leaving 10 bases between the germline ends. The CDR3 sequence: CASSVAPTGNTGELFF. In DNA form, the CDR3 reads TGTGCCAGCAGCGTAGCACCAACAGGGAACACCGGGGAGCTGTTTTTT. Together with reference TRBV9 and TRBJ2-2, the CDR3 gives the full variable domain: DSGVTQTPKHLITATGQRVTLRCSPRSGDLSVYWYQQSLDQGLQFLIQYYNGEERAKGNILERFSAQQFPDLHSELNLSSLELGDSALYFCASSVAPTGNTGELFFGEGSRLTVL.

The chain links TRBV27 to TRBJ2-4; TRBD1 matches 8 bases. CDR3 size: 13 residues. Germline CDR1 reads MNHEY; CDR2 reads SMNVEV (reference sequence). The J segment lost 7 bases and the V segment lost 6 bases, leaving 5 bases of the junction unmatched. CDR3 sequence: CASSWDRLNIQYF. The CDR3 DNA is TGTGCCAGCAGCTGGGACAGGCTTAACATTCAGTACTTC.

The chain links TRBV5-1 to TRBJ2-7; the D is unclear. Germline loops: CDR1 SGHRS, CDR2 YFSETQ. Trimming took 1 base from V and 5 from J, leaving 10 bases between them. The CDR3 has 13 amino acids. CDR3 coding DNA: TGCGCCAGCAGCTTGCACCCACAGAACGAGCAGTACTTC. Translation gives CASSLHPQNEQYF.

This clone was counted only a few times. This chain joins TRBV7-9 and TRBJ1-2, with 7 bases fitting TRBD1. With V trimmed by 4 bases and J by 2 bases, 4 bases remained unmatched. CDR3 size: 14 residues. Germline CDR1 and CDR2: SEHNR and FQNEAQ (reference sequence). CDR3 sequence: CASSYGQDNYGYTF. The CDR3 DNA follows: TGTGCCAGCAGCTACGGACAGGACAACTATGGCTACACCTTC.

The chain is built from TRBV9 and TRBJ2-3; 14 nucleotides line up with TRBD2. The junction had 8 bases not matched to a gene; V was cut back by 3 bases and J by 2 bases. The CDR3 covers 18 residues. The germline V gene has CDR1 SGDLS and CDR2 YYNGEE. The CDR3 reads CASSEGLAGAKFTDTQYF. Written as DNA, the CDR3 is TGTGCCAGCAGCGAGGGACTAGCGGGAGCAAAGTTCACAGATACGCAGTATTTT.

This clone was seen just once. The gene calls are TRBV27 and TRBJ1-1, with a weak D call TRBD1 (6 bases). Trimming cost V 5 bases and J 6 bases, with 7 bases left between them. CDR1 is MNHEY, CDR2 SMNVEV, per germline (reference sequence). The CDR3 is made up of 11 amino acids. Here the CDR3 DNA reads TGTGCCAGCAGTCGGGGGCCTGAAGCTTTCTTT. Encoded protein: CASSRGPEAFF.